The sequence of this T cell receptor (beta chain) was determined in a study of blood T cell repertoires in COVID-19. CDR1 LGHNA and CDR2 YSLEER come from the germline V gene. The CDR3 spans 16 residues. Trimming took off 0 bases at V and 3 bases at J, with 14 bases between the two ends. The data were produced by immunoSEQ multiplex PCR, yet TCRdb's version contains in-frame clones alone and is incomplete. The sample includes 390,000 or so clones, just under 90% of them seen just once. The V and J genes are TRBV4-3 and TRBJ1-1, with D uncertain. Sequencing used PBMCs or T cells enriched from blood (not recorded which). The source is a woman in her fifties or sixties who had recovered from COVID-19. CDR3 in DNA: TGCGCCAGCAGCCAAGATAAAGGCGGTCTCTACACTGAAGCTTTCTTT. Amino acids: CASSQDKGGLYTEAFF.